A single T cell receptor (beta chain) is shown here with its context. Its target is unknown. The CDR3 covers 14 residues. V was trimmed by 3 bases and J by 8 bases, leaving 13 bases between them. CDR1 is SGHTA, CDR2 FQGNSA, per germline. The data are from a study of identical twins. Study-wide results and limits: There were fewer insertions in abundant cord blood beta clonotypes, but memory repertoires showed no such pattern. Invariant T cells like MAIT and iNKT could partly confound the zero-insertion analyses.

The authors used template switching to add a universal primer site and gave cDNA unique molecular identifiers. One entry per CDR3 protein, called by TCRdb with MiXCR from the 5' RACE reads. This sample has roughly 240,000 distinct CDR3 sequences, with roughly 7% found just once. The data also belong to a second study, concerning yellow fever vaccine responses in identical twins.

This sequence joins TRBV7-2 and TRBJ2-2, with a possible D match to TRBD2 (5 bases). Specimen: memory (CD45RO+) T cells sorted from blood. The sequence was obtained from a young woman in good health. This CDR3 is CASSFRAELGELFF. The CDR3 DNA reads as TGTGCCAGCAGCTTCCGAGCGGAGTTGGGGGAGCTGTTTTTT. Full variable domain (outside the CDR3, taken from reference TRBV7-2 and TRBJ2-2): GAGVSQSPSNKVTEKGKDVELRCDPISGHTALYWYRQSLGQGLEFLIYFQGNSAPDKSGLPSDRFSAERTGGSVSTLTIQRTQQEDSAVYLCASSFRAELGELFFGEGSRLTVL.